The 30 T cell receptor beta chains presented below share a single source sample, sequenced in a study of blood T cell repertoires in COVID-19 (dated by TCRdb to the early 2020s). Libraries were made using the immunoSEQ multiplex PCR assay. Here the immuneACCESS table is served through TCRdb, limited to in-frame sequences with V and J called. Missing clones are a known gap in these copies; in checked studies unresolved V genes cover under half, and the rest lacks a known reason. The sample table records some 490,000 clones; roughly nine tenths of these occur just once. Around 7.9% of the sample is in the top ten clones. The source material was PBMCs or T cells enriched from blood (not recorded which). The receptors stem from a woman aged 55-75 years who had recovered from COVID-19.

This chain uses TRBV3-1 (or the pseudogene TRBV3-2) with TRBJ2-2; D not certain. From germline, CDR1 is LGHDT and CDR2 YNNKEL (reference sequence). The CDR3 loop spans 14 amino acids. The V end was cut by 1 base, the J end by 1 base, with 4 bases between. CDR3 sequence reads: CASSQVWNTGELFF. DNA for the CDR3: TGTGCCAGCAGCCAAGTATGGAACACCGGGGAGCTGTTTTTT.

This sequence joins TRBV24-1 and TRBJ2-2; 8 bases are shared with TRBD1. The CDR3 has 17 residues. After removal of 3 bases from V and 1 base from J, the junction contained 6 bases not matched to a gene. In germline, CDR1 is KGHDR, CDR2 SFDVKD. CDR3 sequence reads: CATSDHTGTGNTGELFF. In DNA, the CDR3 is TGTGCCACCAGTGATCATACCGGGACAGGGAACACCGGGGAGCTGTTTTTT.

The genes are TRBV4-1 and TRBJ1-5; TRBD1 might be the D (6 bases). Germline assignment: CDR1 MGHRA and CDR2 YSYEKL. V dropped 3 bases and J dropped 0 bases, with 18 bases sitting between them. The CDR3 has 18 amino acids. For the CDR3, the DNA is TGCGCCAGCAGCCATCCGACAGGAGCCCTCCCTAGCAATCAGCCCCAGCATTTT. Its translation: CASSHPTGALPSNQPQHF.

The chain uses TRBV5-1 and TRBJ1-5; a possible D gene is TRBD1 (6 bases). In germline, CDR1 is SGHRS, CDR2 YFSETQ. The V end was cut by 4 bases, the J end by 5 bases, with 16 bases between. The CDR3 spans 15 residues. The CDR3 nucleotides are TGCGCCAGCAGCCTGTGGGGGGGCAGGGATCAGCCCCAGCATTTT. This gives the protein CASSLWGGRDQPQHF.

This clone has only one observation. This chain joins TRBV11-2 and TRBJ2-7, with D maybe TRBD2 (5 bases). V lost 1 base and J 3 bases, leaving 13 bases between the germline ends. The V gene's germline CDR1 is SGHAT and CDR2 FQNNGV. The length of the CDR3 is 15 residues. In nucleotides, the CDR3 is TGTGCCAGCAGCTTAGGAGGAGGAAATATCTACGAGCAGTACGTC. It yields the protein CASSLGGGNIYEQYV.

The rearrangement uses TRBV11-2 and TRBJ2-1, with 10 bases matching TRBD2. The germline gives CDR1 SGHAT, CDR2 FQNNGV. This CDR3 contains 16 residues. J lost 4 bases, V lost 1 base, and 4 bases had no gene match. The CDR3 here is CASSLGLAGEYNEQFF. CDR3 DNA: TGTGCCAGCAGCTTAGGCCTAGCGGGAGAGTACAATGAGCAGTTCTTC.

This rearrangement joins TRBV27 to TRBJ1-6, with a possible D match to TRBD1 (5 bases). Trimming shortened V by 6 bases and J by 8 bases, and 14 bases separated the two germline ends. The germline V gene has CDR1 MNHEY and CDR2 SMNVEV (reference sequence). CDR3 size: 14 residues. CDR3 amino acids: CASSRWGDDSPLHF. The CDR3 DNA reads TGTGCCAGCAGCAGGTGGGGGGACGATTCACCCCTCCACTTT.

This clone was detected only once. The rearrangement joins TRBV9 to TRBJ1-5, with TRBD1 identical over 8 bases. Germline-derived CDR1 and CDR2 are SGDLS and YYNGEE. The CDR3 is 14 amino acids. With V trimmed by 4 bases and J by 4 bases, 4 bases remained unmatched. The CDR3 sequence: CASSRTGNNQPQHF. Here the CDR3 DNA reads TGTGCCAGCAGCCGGACAGGGAATAATCAGCCCCAGCATTTT. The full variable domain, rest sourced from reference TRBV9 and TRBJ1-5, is DSGVTQTPKHLITATGQRVTLRCSPRSGDLSVYWYQQSLDQGLQFLIQYYNGEERAKGNILERFSAQQFPDLHSELNLSSLELGDSALYFCASSRTGNNQPQHFGDGTRLSIL.

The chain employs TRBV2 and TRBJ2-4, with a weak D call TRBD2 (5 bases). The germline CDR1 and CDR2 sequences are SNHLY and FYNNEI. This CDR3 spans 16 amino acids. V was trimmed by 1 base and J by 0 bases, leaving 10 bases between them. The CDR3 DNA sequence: TGTGCCAGCAGTGAAGGACTAACCCTAGCCAAAAACATTCAGTACTTC. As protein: CASSEGLTLAKNIQYF.

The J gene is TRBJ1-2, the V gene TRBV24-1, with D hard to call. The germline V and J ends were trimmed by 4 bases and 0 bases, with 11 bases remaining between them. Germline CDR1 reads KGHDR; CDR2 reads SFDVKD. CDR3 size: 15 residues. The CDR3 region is CATSDGGAANYGYTF. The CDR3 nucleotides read TGTGCCACCAGTGACGGAGGAGCAGCTAACTATGGCTACACCTTC.

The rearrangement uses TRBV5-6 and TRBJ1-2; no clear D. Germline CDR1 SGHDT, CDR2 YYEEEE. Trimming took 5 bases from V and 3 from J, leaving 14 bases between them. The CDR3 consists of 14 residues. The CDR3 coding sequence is TGTGCCAGCAGGCAGTTTGGCATCGACTATGGCTACACCTTC. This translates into CASRQFGIDYGYTF.

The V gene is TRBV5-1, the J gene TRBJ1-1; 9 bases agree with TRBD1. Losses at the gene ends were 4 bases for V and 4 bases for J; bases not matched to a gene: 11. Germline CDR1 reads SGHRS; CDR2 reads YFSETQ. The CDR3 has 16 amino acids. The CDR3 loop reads CASSRQGQGGGTEAFF. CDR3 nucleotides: TGCGCCAGCAGCCGCCAGGGACAGGGAGGGGGCACTGAAGCTTTCTTT.

Here the CDR3 DNA reads TGTGCCAGTAGTATAACGACAGGGCTAACCTACGAGCAGTACTTC. Translated: CASSITTGLTYEQYF. The V and J genes are TRBV19 and TRBJ2-7, with 7 bases aligning to TRBD1. The J segment lost 2 bases and the V segment lost 2 bases, leaving 6 bases of the junction unmatched. This CDR3 is 15 amino acids long. Germline assignment: CDR1 LNHDA and CDR2 SQIVND (reference sequence).

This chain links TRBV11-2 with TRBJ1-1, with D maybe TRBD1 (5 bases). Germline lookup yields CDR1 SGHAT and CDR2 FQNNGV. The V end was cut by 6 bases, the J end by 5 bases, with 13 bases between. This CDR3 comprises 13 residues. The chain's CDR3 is CASRQGGGTEAFF. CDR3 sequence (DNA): TGTGCCAGCAGGCAGGGCGGGGGAACTGAAGCTTTCTTT.

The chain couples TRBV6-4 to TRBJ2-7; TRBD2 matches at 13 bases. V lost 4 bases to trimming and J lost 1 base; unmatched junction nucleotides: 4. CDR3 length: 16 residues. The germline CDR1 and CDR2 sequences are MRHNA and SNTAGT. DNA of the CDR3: TGTGCCAGCAGTGTCCCGGGACTAGCGGGGTCCTACGAGCAGTACGTC. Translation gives CASSVPGLAGSYEQYV.

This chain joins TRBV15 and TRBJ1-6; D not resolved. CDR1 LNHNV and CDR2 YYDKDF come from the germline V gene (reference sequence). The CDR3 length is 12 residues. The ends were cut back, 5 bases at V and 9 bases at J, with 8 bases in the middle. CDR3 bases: TGTGCCACCAGCGGGCTGGCTTCACCCCTCCACTTT. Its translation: CATSGLASPLHF.

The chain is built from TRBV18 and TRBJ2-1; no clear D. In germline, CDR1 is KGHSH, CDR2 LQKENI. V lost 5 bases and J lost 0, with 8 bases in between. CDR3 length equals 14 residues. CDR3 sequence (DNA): TGTGCCAGCTCAGTGCCAGTCTCCTACAATGAGCAGTTCTTC. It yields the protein CASSVPVSYNEQFF.

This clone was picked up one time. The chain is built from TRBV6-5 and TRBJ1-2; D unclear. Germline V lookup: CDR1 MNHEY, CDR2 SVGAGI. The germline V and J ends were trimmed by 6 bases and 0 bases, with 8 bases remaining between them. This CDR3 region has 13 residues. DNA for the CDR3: TGTGCCAGCAGACAGAGTTCTAACTATGGCTACACCTTC. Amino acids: CASRQSSNYGYTF.

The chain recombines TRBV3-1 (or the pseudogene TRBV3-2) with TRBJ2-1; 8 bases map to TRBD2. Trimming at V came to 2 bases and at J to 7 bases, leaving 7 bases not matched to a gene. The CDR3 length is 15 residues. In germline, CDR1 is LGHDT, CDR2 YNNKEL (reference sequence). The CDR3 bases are TGTGCCAGCAGCCAACGGGGGGGCCTTTGGAATGAGCAGTTCTTC. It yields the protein CASSQRGGLWNEQFF.

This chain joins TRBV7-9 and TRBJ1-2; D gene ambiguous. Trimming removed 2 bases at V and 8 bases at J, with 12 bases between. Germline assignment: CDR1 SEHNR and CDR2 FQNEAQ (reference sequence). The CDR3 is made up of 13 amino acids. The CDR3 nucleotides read TGTGCCAGCAGCTTAAAGACCTCCGGGGGCTACACCTTC. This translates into CASSLKTSGGYTF.

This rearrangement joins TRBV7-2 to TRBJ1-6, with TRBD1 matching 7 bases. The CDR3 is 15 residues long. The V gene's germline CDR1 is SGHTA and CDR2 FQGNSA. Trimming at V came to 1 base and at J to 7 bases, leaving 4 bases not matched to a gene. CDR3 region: CASSLVRQGNSPLHF. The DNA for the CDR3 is TGTGCCAGCAGCTTAGTGAGACAGGGAAATTCACCCCTCCACTTT. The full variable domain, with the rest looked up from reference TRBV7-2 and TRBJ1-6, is GAGVSQSPSNKVTEKGKDVELRCDPISGHTALYWYRQSLGQGLEFLIYFQGNSAPDKSGLPSDRFSAERTGGSVSTLTIQRTQQEDSAVYLCASSLVRQGNSPLHFGNGTRLTVT.

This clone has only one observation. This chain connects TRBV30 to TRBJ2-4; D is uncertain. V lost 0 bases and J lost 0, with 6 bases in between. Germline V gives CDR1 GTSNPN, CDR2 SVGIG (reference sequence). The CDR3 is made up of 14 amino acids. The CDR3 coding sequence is TGTGCCTGGAGTGTTAAGCTAGCCAAAAACATTCAGTACTTC. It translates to CAWSVKLAKNIQYF.

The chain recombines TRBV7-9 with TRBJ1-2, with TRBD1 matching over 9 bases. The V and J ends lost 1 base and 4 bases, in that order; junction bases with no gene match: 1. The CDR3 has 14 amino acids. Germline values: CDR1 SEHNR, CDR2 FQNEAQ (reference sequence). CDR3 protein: CASSLEDRGYGYTF. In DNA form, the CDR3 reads TGTGCCAGCAGCTTAGAGGACAGGGGCTATGGCTACACCTTC.

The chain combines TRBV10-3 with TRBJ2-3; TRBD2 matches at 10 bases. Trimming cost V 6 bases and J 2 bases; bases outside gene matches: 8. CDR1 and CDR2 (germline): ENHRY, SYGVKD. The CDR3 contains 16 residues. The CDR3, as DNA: TGTGCCATCAGGACTCCCGGGACTAGCGTCACAGATACGCAGTATTTT. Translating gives CAIRTPGTSVTDTQYF.

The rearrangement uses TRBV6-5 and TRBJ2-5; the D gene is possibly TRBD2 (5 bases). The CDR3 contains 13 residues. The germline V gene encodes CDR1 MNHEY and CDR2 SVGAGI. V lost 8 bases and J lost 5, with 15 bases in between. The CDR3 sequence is CASWRGGGETQYF. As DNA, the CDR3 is TGTGCCAGCTGGCGCGGTGGCGGGGAGACCCAGTACTTC.

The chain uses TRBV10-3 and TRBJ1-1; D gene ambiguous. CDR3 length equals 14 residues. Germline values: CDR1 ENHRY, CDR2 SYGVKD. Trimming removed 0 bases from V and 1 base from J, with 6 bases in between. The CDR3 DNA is TGTGCCATCAGTGAGTCGAGGCAGAACACTGAAGCTTTCTTT. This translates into CAISESRQNTEAFF.

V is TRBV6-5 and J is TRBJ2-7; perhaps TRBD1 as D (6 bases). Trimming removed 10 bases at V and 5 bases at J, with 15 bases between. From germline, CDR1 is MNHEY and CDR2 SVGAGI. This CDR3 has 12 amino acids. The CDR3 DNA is TGTGCCATCACCTTACAGGGAAACGAGCAGTACTTC. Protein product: CAITLQGNEQYF.

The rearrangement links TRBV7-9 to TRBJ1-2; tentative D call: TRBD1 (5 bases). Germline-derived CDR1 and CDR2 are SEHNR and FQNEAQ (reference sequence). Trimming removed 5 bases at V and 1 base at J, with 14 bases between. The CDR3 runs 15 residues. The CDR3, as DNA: TGTGCCAGCAGCCAAGCGGGGGGTATTAACTATGGCTACACCTTC. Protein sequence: CASSQAGGINYGYTF.

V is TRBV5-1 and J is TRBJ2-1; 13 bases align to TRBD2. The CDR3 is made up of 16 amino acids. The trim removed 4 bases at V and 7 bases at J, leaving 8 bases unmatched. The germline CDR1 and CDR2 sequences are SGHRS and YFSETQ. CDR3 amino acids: CASSKGLAGPGNEQFF. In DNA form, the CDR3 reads TGCGCCAGCAGCAAGGGACTAGCGGGGCCCGGGAATGAGCAGTTCTTC.

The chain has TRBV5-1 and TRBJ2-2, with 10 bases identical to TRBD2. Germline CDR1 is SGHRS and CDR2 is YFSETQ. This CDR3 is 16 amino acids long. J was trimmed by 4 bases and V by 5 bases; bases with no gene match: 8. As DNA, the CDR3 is TGCGCCAGCAGTACAGTAGCGGGGGGCGCCACCGGGGAGCTGTTTTTT. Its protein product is CASSTVAGGATGELFF. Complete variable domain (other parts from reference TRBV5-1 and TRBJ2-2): KAGVTQTPRYLIKTRGQQVTLSCSPISGHRSVSWYQQTPGQGLQFLFEYFSETQRNKGNFPGRFSGRQFSNSRSEMNVSTLELGDSALYLCASSTVAGGATGELFFGEGSRLTVL.